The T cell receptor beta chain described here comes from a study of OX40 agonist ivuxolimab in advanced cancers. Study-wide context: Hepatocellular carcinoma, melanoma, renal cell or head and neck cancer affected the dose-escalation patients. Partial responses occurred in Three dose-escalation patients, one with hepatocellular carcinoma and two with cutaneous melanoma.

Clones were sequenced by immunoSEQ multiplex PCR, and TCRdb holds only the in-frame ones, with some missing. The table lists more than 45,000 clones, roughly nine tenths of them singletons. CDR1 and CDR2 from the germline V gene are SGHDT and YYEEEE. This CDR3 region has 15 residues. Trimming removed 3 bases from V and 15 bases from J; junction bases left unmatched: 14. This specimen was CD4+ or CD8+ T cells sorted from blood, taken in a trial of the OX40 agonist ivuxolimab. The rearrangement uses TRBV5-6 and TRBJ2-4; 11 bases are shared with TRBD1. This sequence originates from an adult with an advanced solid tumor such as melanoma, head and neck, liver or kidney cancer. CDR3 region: CASSSWTGGGSIGYF. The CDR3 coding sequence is TGTGCCAGCAGCTCTTGGACAGGGGGCGGGTCAATAGGGTACTTC.